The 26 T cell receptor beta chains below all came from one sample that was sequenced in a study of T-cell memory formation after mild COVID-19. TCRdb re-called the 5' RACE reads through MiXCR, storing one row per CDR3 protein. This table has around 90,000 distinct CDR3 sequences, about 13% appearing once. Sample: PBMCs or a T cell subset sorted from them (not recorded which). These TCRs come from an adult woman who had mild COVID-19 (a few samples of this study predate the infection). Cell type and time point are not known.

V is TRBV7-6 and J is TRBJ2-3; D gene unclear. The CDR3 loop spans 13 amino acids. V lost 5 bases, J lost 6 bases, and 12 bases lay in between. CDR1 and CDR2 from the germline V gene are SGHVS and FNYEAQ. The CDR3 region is CASSPGRTDTQYF. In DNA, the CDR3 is TGTGCCAGCAGCCCAGGACGTACGGATACGCAGTATTTT. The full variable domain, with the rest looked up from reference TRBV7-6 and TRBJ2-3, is GAGVSQSPRYKVTKRGQDVALRCDPISGHVSLYWYRQALGQGPEFLTYFNYEAQQDKSGLPNDRFSAERPEGSISTLTIQRTEQRDSAMYRCASSPGRTDTQYFGPGTRLTVL.

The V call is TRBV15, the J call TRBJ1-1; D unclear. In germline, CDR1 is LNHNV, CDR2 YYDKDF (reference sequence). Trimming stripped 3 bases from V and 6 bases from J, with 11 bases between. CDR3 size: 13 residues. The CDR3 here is CATSRRLGAEAFF. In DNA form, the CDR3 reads TGTGCCACCAGCAGGCGTTTGGGCGCTGAAGCTTTCTTT.

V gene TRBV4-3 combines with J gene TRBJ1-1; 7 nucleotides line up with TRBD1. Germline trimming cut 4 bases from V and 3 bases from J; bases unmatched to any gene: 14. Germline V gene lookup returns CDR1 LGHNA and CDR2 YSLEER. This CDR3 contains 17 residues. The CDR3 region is CASSRGLTGRYDTEAFF. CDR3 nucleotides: TGCGCCAGCAGCCGAGGCCTGACAGGGCGTTATGACACTGAAGCTTTCTTT.

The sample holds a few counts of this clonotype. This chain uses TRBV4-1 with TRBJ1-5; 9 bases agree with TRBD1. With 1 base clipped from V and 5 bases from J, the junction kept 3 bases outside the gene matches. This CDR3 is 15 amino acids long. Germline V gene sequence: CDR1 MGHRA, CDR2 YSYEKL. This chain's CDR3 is CASSQGGTGYQPQHF. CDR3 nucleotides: TGCGCCAGCAGCCAAGGCGGGACAGGGTATCAGCCCCAGCATTTT.

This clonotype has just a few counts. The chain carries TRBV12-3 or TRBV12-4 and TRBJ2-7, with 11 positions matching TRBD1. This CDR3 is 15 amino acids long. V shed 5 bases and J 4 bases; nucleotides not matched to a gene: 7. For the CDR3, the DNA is TGTGCCAGCAGTACCGGGACAGGGGGACCTTACGAGCAGTACTTC. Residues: CASSTGTGGPYEQYF.

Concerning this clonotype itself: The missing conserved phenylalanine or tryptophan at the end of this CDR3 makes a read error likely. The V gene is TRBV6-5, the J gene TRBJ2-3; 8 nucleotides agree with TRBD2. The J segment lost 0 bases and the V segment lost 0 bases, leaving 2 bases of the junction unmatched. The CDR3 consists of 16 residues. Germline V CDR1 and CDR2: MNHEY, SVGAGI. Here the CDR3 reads CASSYSTGGSTDTQYL. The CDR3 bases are TGTGCCAGCAGTTACTCGACGGGGGGGAGCACAGATACGCAGTATTTG.

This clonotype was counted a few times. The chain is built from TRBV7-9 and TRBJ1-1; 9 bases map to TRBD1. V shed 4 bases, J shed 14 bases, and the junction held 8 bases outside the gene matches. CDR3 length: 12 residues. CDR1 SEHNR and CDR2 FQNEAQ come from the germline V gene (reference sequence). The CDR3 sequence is CASSWGTGLQFF. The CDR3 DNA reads TGTGCCAGCAGCTGGGGGACAGGGTTACAGTTCTTT.

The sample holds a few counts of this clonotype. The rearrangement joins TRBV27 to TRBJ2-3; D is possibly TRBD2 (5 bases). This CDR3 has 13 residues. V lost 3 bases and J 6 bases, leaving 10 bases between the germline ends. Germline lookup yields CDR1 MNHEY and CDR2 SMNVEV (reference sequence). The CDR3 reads CASSLRVWDTQYF. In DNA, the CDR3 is TGTGCCAGCAGTTTGAGGGTGTGGGATACGCAGTATTTT.

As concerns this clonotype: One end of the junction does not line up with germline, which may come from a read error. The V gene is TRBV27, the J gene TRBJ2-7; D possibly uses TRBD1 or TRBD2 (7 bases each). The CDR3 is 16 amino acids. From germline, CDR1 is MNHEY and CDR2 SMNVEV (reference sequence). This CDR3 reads CDSSLSGGQSLYEQYF. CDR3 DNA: TGTGACAGCAGTTTATCGGGGGGACAGAGTCTCTACGAGCAGTACTTC.

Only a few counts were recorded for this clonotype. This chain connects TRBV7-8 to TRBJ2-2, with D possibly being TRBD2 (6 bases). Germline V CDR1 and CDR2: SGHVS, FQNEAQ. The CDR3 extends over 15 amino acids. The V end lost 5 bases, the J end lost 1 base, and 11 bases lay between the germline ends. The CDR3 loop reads CASSHWRGNTGELFF. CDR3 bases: TGTGCCAGCAGCCACTGGAGGGGGAACACCGGGGAGCTGTTTTTT.

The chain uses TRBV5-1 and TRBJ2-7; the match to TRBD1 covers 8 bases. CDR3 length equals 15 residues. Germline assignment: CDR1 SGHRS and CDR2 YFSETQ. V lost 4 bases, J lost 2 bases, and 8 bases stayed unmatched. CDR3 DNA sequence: TGCGCCAGCAGCACCGGACAGGGTACACCCTACGAGCAGTACTTC. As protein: CASSTGQGTPYEQYF.

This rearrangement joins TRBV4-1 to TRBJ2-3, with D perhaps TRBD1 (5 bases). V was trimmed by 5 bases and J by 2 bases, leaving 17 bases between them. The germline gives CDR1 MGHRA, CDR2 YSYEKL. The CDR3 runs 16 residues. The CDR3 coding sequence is TGCGCCAGCAGCTCGAAAGAAGGGGCCCCCACAGATACGCAGTATTTT. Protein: CASSSKEGAPTDTQYF.

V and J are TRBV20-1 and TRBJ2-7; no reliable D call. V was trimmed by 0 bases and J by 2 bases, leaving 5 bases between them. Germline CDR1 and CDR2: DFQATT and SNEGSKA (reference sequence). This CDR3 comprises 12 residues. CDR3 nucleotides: TGCAGTGCTAGAGACGAAGCCTACGAGCAGTACTTC. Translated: CSARDEAYEQYF.

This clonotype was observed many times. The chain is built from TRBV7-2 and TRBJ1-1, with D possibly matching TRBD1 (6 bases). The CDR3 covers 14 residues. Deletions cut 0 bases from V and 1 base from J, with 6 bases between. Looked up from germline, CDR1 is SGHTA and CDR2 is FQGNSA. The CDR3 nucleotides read TGTGCCAGCAGCTTAGCAGGGGGGAACACTGAAGCTTTCTTT. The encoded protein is CASSLAGGNTEAFF.

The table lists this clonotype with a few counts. CDR3 protein: CASSLGTGAGDGYTF. Here the CDR3 DNA reads TGCGCCAGCAGCTTGGGAACAGGGGCTGGTGATGGCTACACCTTC. V and J are TRBV5-1 and TRBJ1-2, with 7 positions matching TRBD1. The CDR3 is made up of 15 amino acids. V lost 0 bases and J lost 6; bases outside the gene matches: 8. From germline, CDR1 is SGHRS and CDR2 YFSETQ.

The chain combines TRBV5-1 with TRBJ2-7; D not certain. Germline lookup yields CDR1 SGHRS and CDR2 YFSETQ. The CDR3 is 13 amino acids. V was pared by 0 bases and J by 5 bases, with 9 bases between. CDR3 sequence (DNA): TGCGCCAGCAGCTTGGACCCGCCCCACGAGCAGTACTTC. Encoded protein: CASSLDPPHEQYF.

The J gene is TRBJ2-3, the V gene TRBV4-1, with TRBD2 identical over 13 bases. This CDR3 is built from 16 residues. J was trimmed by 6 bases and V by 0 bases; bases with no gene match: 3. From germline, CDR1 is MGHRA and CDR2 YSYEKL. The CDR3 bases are TGCGCCAGCAGCCAAGAGGGACTAGCGGGGAAGGATACGCAGTATTTT. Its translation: CASSQEGLAGKDTQYF.

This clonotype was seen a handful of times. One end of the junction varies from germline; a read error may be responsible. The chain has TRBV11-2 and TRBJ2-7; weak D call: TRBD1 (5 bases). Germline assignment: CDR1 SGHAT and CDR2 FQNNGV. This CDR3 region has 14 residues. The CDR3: CASSLGVGAHEQYF. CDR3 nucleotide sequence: TGTGCTAGCAGCTTAGGGGTAGGGGCCCACGAGCAGTACTTC. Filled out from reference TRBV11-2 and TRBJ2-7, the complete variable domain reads EAGVAQSPRYKIIEKRQSVAFWCNPISGHATLYWYQQILGQGPKLLIQFQNNGVVDDSQLPKDRFSAERLKGVDSTLKIQPAKLEDSAVYLCASSLGVGAHEQYFGPGTRLTVT.

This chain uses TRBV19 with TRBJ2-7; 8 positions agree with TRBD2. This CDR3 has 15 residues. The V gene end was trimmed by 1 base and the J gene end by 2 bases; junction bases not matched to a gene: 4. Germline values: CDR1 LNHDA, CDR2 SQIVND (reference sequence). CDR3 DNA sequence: TGTGCCAGTAGTATAGGTGGTAGCGGGGCCTACGAGCAGTACTTC. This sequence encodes CASSIGGSGAYEQYF.

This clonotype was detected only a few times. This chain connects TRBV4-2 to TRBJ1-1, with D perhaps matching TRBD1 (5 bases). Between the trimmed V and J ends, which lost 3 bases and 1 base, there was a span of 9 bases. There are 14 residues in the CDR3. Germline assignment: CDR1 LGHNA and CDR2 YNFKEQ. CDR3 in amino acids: CASSHPTGNTEAFF. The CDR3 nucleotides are TGTGCCAGCAGCCATCCTACAGGGAACACTGAAGCTTTCTTT.

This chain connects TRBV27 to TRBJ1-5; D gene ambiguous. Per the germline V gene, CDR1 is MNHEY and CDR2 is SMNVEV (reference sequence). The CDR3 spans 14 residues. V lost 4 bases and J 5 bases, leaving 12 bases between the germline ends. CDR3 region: CASSSFRVDQPQHF. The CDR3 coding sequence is TGTGCCAGCAGTTCGTTTAGGGTCGATCAGCCCCAGCATTTT.

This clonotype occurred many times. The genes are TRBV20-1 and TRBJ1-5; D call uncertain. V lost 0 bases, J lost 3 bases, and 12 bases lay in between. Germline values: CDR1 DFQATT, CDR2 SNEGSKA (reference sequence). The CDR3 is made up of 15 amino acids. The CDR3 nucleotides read TGCAGTGCTAGAGATCTGTCGGGAGACAATCAGCCCCAGCATTTT. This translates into CSARDLSGDNQPQHF.

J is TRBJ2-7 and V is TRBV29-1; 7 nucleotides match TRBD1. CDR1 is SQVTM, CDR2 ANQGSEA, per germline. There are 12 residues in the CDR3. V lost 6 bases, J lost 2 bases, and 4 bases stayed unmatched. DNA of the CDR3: TGCAGCGTCCTCGACAGGGCCTACGAGCAGTACTTC. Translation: CSVLDRAYEQYF.

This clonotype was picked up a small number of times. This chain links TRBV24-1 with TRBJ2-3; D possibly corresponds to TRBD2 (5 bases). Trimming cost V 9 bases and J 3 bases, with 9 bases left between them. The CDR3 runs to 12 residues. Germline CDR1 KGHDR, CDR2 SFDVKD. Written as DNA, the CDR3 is TGTGCCACCCGAGGGAGTACAGATACGCAGTATTTT. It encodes CATRGSTDTQYF.

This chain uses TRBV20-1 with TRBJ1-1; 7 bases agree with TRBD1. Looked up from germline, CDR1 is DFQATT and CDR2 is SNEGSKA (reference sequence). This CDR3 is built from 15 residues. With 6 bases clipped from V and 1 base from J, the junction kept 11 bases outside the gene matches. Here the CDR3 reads CSAQGQVLRNTEAFF. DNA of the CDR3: TGCAGTGCCCAAGGACAGGTTCTCAGGAACACTGAAGCTTTCTTT.

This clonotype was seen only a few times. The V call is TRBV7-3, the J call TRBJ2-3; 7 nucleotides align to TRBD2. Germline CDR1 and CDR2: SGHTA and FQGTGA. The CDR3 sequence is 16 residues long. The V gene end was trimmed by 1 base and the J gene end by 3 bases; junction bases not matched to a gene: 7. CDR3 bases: TGTGCCAGCAGCTTAAGTCTGGAGCGGGGAACAGATACGCAGTATTTT. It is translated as CASSLSLERGTDTQYF. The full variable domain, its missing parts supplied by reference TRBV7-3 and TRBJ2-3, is GAGVSQTPSNKVTEKGKYVELRCDPISGHTALYWYRQSLGQGPEFLIYFQGTGAADDSGLPNDRFFAVRPEGSVSTLKIQRTERGDSAVYLCASSLSLERGTDTQYFGPGTRLTVL.